One and the same sample provided the 20 T cell receptor beta chains below, sequenced in a study of T cells in localized non-small cell lung cancer. Only in-frame clones appear in the TCRdb table, and some are missing; sequencing was by immunoSEQ multiplex PCR. The sample carries about 62,000 clones, around 81% recorded once. Material: PBMCs, obtained before any cancer treatment. These receptors were taken from a man between 40 and 70 years old with stage II lung adenocarcinoma.

CDR3: CASSLGLAGPSHEQYF. DNA for the CDR3: TGTGCCAGCAGCCTGGGACTAGCGGGACCGAGCCACGAGCAGTACTTC. The chain has TRBV9 and TRBJ2-7, with 13 bases matching TRBD2. Germline V gives CDR1 SGDLS, CDR2 YYNGEE. This CDR3 is built from 16 residues. With 4 bases clipped from V and 5 bases from J, the junction kept 9 bases outside the gene matches.

The chain employs TRBV6-1 and TRBJ1-3; TRBD1 matches 7 bases. V was clipped by 9 bases and J by 0 bases; unmatched bases: 8. From germline, CDR1 is MNHNS and CDR2 SASEGT. The CDR3 runs 15 residues. The CDR3 DNA reads as TGTGCCAGTCTGTCCGGGACAGCCTCTGGAAACACCATATATTTT. It specifies CASLSGTASGNTIYF.

The chain recombines TRBV30 with TRBJ1-2, with D possibly matching TRBD1 (6 bases). There are 15 residues in the CDR3. Trimming stripped 4 bases from V and 5 bases from J, with 20 bases between. The V gene's germline CDR1 is GTSNPN and CDR2 SVGIG (reference sequence). The DNA for the CDR3 is TGTGCCTGGACCCGACAACCTATACAGGGATATGGCTACACCTTC. It yields the protein CAWTRQPIQGYGYTF.

CDR3 nucleotide sequence: TGTGCCAGCAGCTTTGGGGCCCCTGGTGAAAAACTGTTTTTT. Its protein product is CASSFGAPGEKLFF. The rearrangement uses TRBV5-4 and TRBJ1-4; D is perhaps TRBD1 (5 bases). Germline assignment: CDR1 SGHNT and CDR2 YYREEE (reference sequence). V lost 2 bases and J 7 bases, leaving 12 bases between the germline ends. This CDR3 has 14 residues.

A note on this clone: Other DNA sequences in this specimen translate into the identical CDR3. The chain is built from TRBV7-2 and TRBJ2-5; D might be TRBD1 (5 bases). Trimming shortened V by 0 bases and J by 2 bases, and 7 bases separated the two germline ends. Per germline, CDR1 SGHTA and CDR2 FQGNSA. This CDR3 comprises 14 residues. CDR3 sequence reads: CASSLAGVQETQYF. The DNA of the CDR3 is TGTGCCAGCAGCTTAGCAGGGGTTCAAGAGACCCAGTACTTC.

This chain connects TRBV19 to TRBJ1-5, with D hard to call. Germline loops: CDR1 LNHDA, CDR2 SQIVND (reference sequence). This CDR3 has 16 amino acids. Trimming pared 5 bases from V and 0 bases from J, leaving 14 bases between. CDR3 amino acids: CASSRQLLNSNQPQHF. In DNA, the CDR3 is TGTGCCAGTAGTCGGCAGTTACTAAATAGCAATCAGCCCCAGCATTTT.

The chain is built from TRBV30 and TRBJ1-5; no definite D call. Trimming left V 3 bases short and J 0 bases short, with 6 bases between. CDR1 and CDR2 from the germline V gene are GTSNPN and SVGIG (reference sequence). This CDR3 region has 13 residues. The CDR3 DNA sequence: TGTGCCTGGAGCACAGATAGCAATCAGCCCCAGCATTTT. Its protein is CAWSTDSNQPQHF.

On this clone itself: Other DNA sequences in the sample encode the same CDR3. V usage is TRBV6-6 and J usage is TRBJ2-1; D remains unclear. The CDR3 covers 11 residues. Trimming removed 4 bases at V and 6 bases at J, with 4 bases between. The germline gives CDR1 MNHNY, CDR2 SVGAGI (reference sequence). The DNA of the CDR3 is TGTGCCAGCAGTTCGCTCAATGAGCAGTTCTTC. This sequence encodes CASSSLNEQFF.

This clone turned up a few times. This sequence joins TRBV29-1 and TRBJ2-7; D may be TRBD1 (5 bases). CDR1 is SQVTM, CDR2 ANQGSEA, per germline. The CDR3 is made up of 15 amino acids. Trimming took off 5 bases at V and 3 bases at J, with 20 bases between the two ends. This CDR3 reads CSVCGRQWVLYEQYF. The CDR3 region has the DNA TGCAGCGTTTGCGGACGACAGTGGGTCCTCTACGAGCAGTACTTC.

The chain uses TRBV18 and TRBJ1-2; 9 bases agree with TRBD1. The V gene end was trimmed by 2 bases and the J gene end by 2 bases; junction bases not matched to a gene: 9. This CDR3 comprises 17 residues. The germline gives CDR1 KGHSH, CDR2 LQKENI. CDR3 coding DNA: TGTGCCAGCTCACCAACGGTTCCACAGGGGGCAAACTATGGCTACACCTTC. It translates to CASSPTVPQGANYGYTF.

The chain uses TRBV7-2 and TRBJ1-2, with 7 bases fitting TRBD1. CDR3 length equals 14 residues. CDR1 SGHTA and CDR2 FQGNSA come from the germline V gene. The V and J ends lost 5 bases and 3 bases, in that order; junction bases with no gene match: 6. The CDR3 DNA follows: TGTGCCAGCAGCGTCCCAGGGGGATACTATGGCTACACCTTC. It yields the protein CASSVPGGYYGYTF.

The chain links TRBV4-1 to TRBJ1-4; D call uncertain. This CDR3 contains 14 residues. Germline V gene data show CDR1 as MGHRA and CDR2 as YSYEKL. Trimming stripped 4 bases from V and 3 bases from J, with 9 bases between. CDR3 nucleotides: TGCGCCAGCAGCCCGCAGCCTTCTAATGAAAAACTGTTTTTT. Translated: CASSPQPSNEKLFF.

The CDR3 region is CASVREAGGQETQYF. The CDR3 coding sequence is TGCGCCAGCGTCCGGGAAGCGGGAGGCCAAGAGACCCAGTACTTC. The rearrangement uses TRBV4-1 and TRBJ2-5; 9 bases agree with TRBD2. The germline V gene has CDR1 MGHRA and CDR2 YSYEKL. This CDR3 comprises 15 residues. Trimming at V came to 8 bases and at J to 1 base, leaving 8 bases not matched to a gene.

The chain couples TRBV7-6 to TRBJ2-7; TRBD1 matches 11 bases. J lost 6 bases, V lost 3 bases, and 1 base had no gene match. CDR1 and CDR2 (germline): SGHVS, FNYEAQ. CDR3 size: 13 residues. DNA for the CDR3: TGTGCCAGCAGCTTGGACAGGGGGCTCGAGCAGTACTTC. Its translation: CASSLDRGLEQYF.

J is TRBJ1-5 and V is TRBV19; 7 bases map to TRBD1. V trimming: 7 bases; J trimming: 4 bases; junction bases outside the gene matches: 10. This CDR3 is built from 15 residues. Germline assignment: CDR1 LNHDA and CDR2 SQIVND (reference sequence). CDR3 sequence: CASNFQGVWNQPQHF. Here the CDR3 DNA reads TGTGCCAGTAATTTCCAGGGGGTGTGGAATCAGCCCCAGCATTTT.

V usage is TRBV6-1 and J usage is TRBJ2-7; TRBD1 is a possible D gene (6 bases). Germline-derived CDR1 and CDR2 are MNHNS and SASEGT. Trimming stripped 4 bases from V and 0 bases from J, with 10 bases between. This CDR3 comprises 14 residues. DNA of the CDR3: TGTGCCAGCAGTGCCACAGGGACCTCCTACGAGCAGTACTTC. The encoded protein is CASSATGTSYEQYF.

This sequence joins TRBV6-1 and TRBJ1-2; no definite D call. V lost 8 bases to trimming and J lost 4 bases, with 11 bases between them. The CDR3 length is 12 residues. Germline V lookup: CDR1 MNHNS, CDR2 SASEGT. The CDR3 DNA reads as TGTGCCAGCGGTTTGGAGGGCTATGGCTACACCTTC. Encoded protein: CASGLEGYGYTF.

This rearrangement joins TRBV30 to TRBJ2-7, with D uncertain. The CDR3 is 13 amino acids. The V and J ends lost 0 bases and 2 bases respectively, with 8 bases between them. CDR1 and CDR2 from the germline V gene are GTSNPN and SVGIG (reference sequence). This chain's CDR3 is CAWSVRGTYEQYF. The CDR3 nucleotides read TGTGCCTGGAGTGTTCGCGGTACCTACGAGCAGTACTTC.

The chain is built from TRBV19 and TRBJ2-4; the D call may be TRBD1 or TRBD2 (6 bases each). V lost 3 bases and J lost 2, with 8 bases in between. Germline loops: CDR1 LNHDA, CDR2 SQIVND (reference sequence). This CDR3 has 14 residues. Written as DNA, the CDR3 is TGTGCCAGTAGTATGGGGGGCACCAAAAACATTCAGTACTTC. Its protein product is CASSMGGTKNIQYF.

V usage is TRBV11-3 and J usage is TRBJ1-1, with 8 bases matching TRBD1. V shed 5 bases, J shed 4 bases, and the junction held 6 bases outside the gene matches. The CDR3 extends over 14 amino acids. Per germline, CDR1 SGHNT and CDR2 YENEEA. The CDR3 DNA reads as TGTGCCAGCAGCCAGACAGGGGTGGGCACTGAAGCTTTCTTT. This gives the protein CASSQTGVGTEAFF. The whole variable domain, filled in from reference TRBV11-3 and TRBJ1-1, reads EAGVVQSPRYKIIEKKQPVAFWCNPISGHNTLYWYLQNLGQGPELLIRYENEEAVDDSQLPKDRFSAERLKGVDSTLKIQPAELGDSAVYLCASSQTGVGTEAFFGQGTRLTVV.